Listed here are 9 T cell receptor beta chains from one sample, sequenced in a study of sequential checkpoint blockade in melanoma. The data were produced by immunoSEQ multiplex PCR, yet TCRdb's version contains in-frame clones alone and is incomplete. The sample lists 2,500 or so clones; 33% were seen once. Treatment denoted: randomized to nivolumab then ipilimumab (arm A) or the reverse (arm B). Sequencing was performed on tumor tissue (inferred from file names), taken from a patient given nivolumab and ipilimumab in sequence. Source of these receptors: a human donor with melanoma.

This clone was detected a few times. The rearrangement links TRBV6-8 to TRBJ1-2; D is undetermined. Looked up from germline, CDR1 is MNHGY and CDR2 is SAAAGT. Trimming removed 4 bases at V and 2 bases at J, with 8 bases between. The CDR3 extends over 13 amino acids. DNA for the CDR3: TGTGCCAGCAGTTCCCCAGGAAACTATGGCTACACCTTC. It specifies CASSSPGNYGYTF.

This chain links TRBV8-2 with TRBJ2-6. TRBV8-2 is a pseudogene segment. The CDR3 runs 17 residues. The CDR3 here is CASTTVGGLSGANVLTF. The CDR3 nucleotides are TGTGCCAGCACCACGGTCGGGGGCCTCTCTGGGGCCAACGTCCTGACTTTC.

This clone was seen more than once but under ten times. J is TRBJ2-1 and V is TRBV19, with D possibly being TRBD1 (6 bases). CDR1 and CDR2 from the germline V gene are LNHDA and SQIVND (reference sequence). This CDR3 comprises 19 residues. Trimming took 1 base from V and 0 from J, leaving 19 bases between them. The CDR3 reads CASSIGGAGALSSYNEQFF. The CDR3 DNA is TGTGCCAGTAGTATAGGTGGGGCAGGGGCTCTAAGCTCCTACAATGAGCAGTTCTTC. Complete variable domain (other parts from reference TRBV19 and TRBJ2-1): DGGITQSPKYLFRKEGQNVTLSCEQNLNHDAMYWYRQDPGQGLRLIYYSQIVNDFQKGDIAEGYSVSREKKESFPLTVTSAQKNPTAFYLCASSIGGAGALSSYNEQFFGPGTRLTVL.

This clone was counted a few times. The genes are TRBV15 and TRBJ1-5, with TRBD1 matching over 9 bases. Per the germline V gene, CDR1 is LNHNV and CDR2 is YYDKDF (reference sequence). V dropped 5 bases and J dropped 7; count of bases not matched to a gene: 15. The CDR3 spans 17 residues. As DNA, the CDR3 is TGTGCCACCAGCGATACAAAAAACAGGGGGCCGAGGCAGCCCCAGCATTTT. Protein sequence: CATSDTKNRGPRQPQHF.

The rearrangement uses TRBV10-2 and TRBJ2-3; perhaps TRBD2 as D (6 bases). V was clipped by 8 bases and J by 1 base, with 10 bases between them. This CDR3 has 13 residues. Germline V gene data show CDR1 as WSHSY and CDR2 as SAAADI. CDR3 sequence reads: CASRGIRTDTQYF. In DNA form, the CDR3 reads TGCGCCAGCCGGGGGATTCGCACAGATACGCAGTATTTT.

The J gene is TRBJ2-5, the V gene TRBV19; 10 nucleotides line up with TRBD2. This CDR3 has 17 residues. V shed 3 bases, J shed 2 bases, and the junction held 9 bases outside the gene matches. The germline CDR1 and CDR2 sequences are LNHDA and SQIVND (reference sequence). As DNA, the CDR3 is TGTGCCAGTAGTATTCTGGCTAGCGGGGGCCTACAAGAGACCCAGTACTTC. Translating gives CASSILASGGLQETQYF.

This clone was recorded a few times. The chain combines TRBV9 with TRBJ2-7; D perhaps matches TRBD2 (6 bases). Germline V CDR1 and CDR2: SGDLS, YYNGEE. Trimming pared 5 bases from V and 2 bases from J, leaving 8 bases between. The CDR3 is made up of 12 amino acids. CDR3 region: CASSAGTYEQYF. Here the CDR3 DNA reads TGTGCCAGCAGTGCGGGGACCTACGAGCAGTACTTC.

This chain links TRBV28 with TRBJ2-3; 9 bases agree with TRBD1. The CDR3 has 18 amino acids. CDR1 is MDHEN and CDR2 is SYDVKM in the germline V gene. Trimming at V came to 5 bases and at J to 0 bases, leaving 12 bases not matched to a gene. The chain's CDR3 is CASSDPWAGTGSTDTQYF. CDR3 sequence (DNA): TGTGCCAGCAGTGACCCATGGGCCGGGACAGGGAGCACAGATACGCAGTATTTT.

This rearrangement joins TRBV11-3 to TRBJ1-5; D might be TRBD1 (6 bases). Germline CDR1 SGHNT, CDR2 YENEEA. The CDR3 length is 15 residues. Trimming cost V 5 bases and J 2 bases, with 13 bases left between them. For the CDR3, the DNA is TGTGCCAGCAGCCAATCCCCAGGGGGCAATCAGCCCCAGCATTTT. It is translated as CASSQSPGGNQPQHF.